The T cell receptor (beta chain) described here comes from a study of shared clonotypes between healthy human individuals. This CDR3 region has 18 residues. CD45RO negativity and positive selection for CCR7 defined naive CD8 cells, a population that excluded terminally differentiated effector memory CD45RA+ cells. All of the donors resided in Nashville, Tennessee, and each was a Caucasian adult. Study results and limitations: Sequencing of the sorted subsets was shown by rarefaction to be incomplete despite large depth.

Produced via immunoSEQ multiplex PCR; TCRdb's table is partial and in-frame only. The sample lists about 680,000 clones; about 92% were seen once. Only one count was recorded for this clone. The antigen remains undetermined. The TCR originated in a young man in good health. Sequenced: naive CD8+ T cells sorted from blood. This chain links TRBV21-1 with TRBJ2-1; TRBD1, the table's D call, lacks a check against the DNA. TRBV21-1 constitutes a pseudogene. As DNA, the CDR3 is TGTGCCAGCAGCAAAGTTGTTTTGGGGCAGCGCAGATACAATGAGCAGTTCTTC. It yields the protein CASSKVVLGQRRYNEQFF.